The 21 T cell receptor beta chains in this list originate from one sample, sequenced in a study of blood T cell repertoires in COVID-19. Profiling relied on immunoSEQ multiplex PCR, and the TCRdb table lists in-frame clones only, not all of them. The sample has around 250,000 clones, around four fifths seen once. Sequencing was carried out using PBMCs or T cells enriched from blood (not recorded which). These receptors originate from a man in his forties or fifties who had recovered from COVID-19.

The rearrangement uses TRBV29-1 and TRBJ2-5, with a tentative D call TRBD2 (6 bases). Between the trimmed V and J ends, which lost 6 bases and 4 bases, there was a span of 15 bases. The CDR3 is 13 residues long. The V gene's germline CDR1 is SQVTM and CDR2 ANQGSEA. Written as DNA, the CDR3 is TGCAGCGTGGAGGGGCCGGGAATAGAGACCCAGTACTTC. This sequence encodes CSVEGPGIETQYF. Variable domain in full (rest from reference TRBV29-1 and TRBJ2-5): SAVISQKPSRDICQRGTSLTIQCQVDSQVTMMFWYRQQPGQSLTLIATANQGSEATYESGFVIDKFPISRPNLTFSTLTVSNMSPEDSSIYLCSVEGPGIETQYFGPGTRLLVL.

A few counts support this clone. The V and J genes are TRBV27 and TRBJ2-3; D not resolved. Germline lookup yields CDR1 MNHEY and CDR2 SMNVEV (reference sequence). The CDR3 has 12 amino acids. V was shortened by 3 bases and J by 3 bases, with 4 bases between the two germline ends. In DNA, the CDR3 is TGTGCCAGCAGTTTTAGTACAGATACGCAGTATTTT. Translating gives CASSFSTDTQYF.

The chain couples TRBV30 to TRBJ1-2, with D possibly being TRBD1 (6 bases). The CDR3 is 14 amino acids. Between the trimmed V and J ends, which lost 2 bases and 3 bases, there was a span of 13 bases. Germline CDR1 is GTSNPN and CDR2 is SVGIG (reference sequence). This CDR3 reads CAWSFGHRDYGYTF. As DNA, the CDR3 is TGTGCCTGGAGTTTTGGACACAGGGACTATGGCTACACCTTC.

The chain has TRBV28 and TRBJ1-3; D unclear. Trimming pared 2 bases from V and 2 bases from J, leaving 7 bases between. CDR3 size: 14 residues. Germline V lookup: CDR1 MDHEN, CDR2 SYDVKM. The CDR3 DNA is TGTGCCAGCAGTTTAGCGGCAACTGGAAACACCATATATTTT. Translating it yields CASSLAATGNTIYF. The full variable domain, its missing parts supplied by reference TRBV28 and TRBJ1-3, is DVKVTQSSRYLVKRTGEKVFLECVQDMDHENMFWYRQDPGLGLRLIYFSYDVKMKEKGDIPEGYSVSREKKERFSLILESASTNQTSMYLCASSLAATGNTIYFGEGSWLTVV.

The chain has TRBV28 and TRBJ1-2, with D perhaps matching TRBD1 (6 bases). Looked up from germline, CDR1 is MDHEN and CDR2 is SYDVKM. Deletions cut 2 bases from V and 8 bases from J, with 9 bases between. The CDR3 contains 12 residues. CDR3 bases: TGTGCCAGCAGTTTAACAGGGCGCGGCTACACCTTC. Translated, it gives CASSLTGRGYTF.

The genes are TRBV19 and TRBJ2-2; D ambiguous. The CDR3 spans 15 residues. CDR1 LNHDA and CDR2 SQIVND come from the germline V gene (reference sequence). V lost 4 bases to trimming and J lost 6 bases, with 15 bases between them. The CDR3 loop is CASSTGRVAPGELFF. CDR3 coding DNA: TGTGCCAGTAGTACTGGCCGGGTGGCTCCCGGGGAGCTGTTTTTT.

The chain uses TRBV4-2 and TRBJ1-1, with D unclear. Germline CDR1 LGHNA, CDR2 YNFKEQ. The CDR3 runs 13 residues. V lost 5 bases and J lost 4, with 11 bases in between. CDR3 region: CASSYRPGTEAFF. In DNA, the CDR3 is TGTGCCAGCAGCTACCGACCGGGCACTGAAGCTTTCTTT.

This sequence joins TRBV30 and TRBJ2-6; no clear D gene. Per germline, CDR1 GTSNPN and CDR2 SVGIG (reference sequence). V was shortened by 6 bases and J by 8 bases, with 8 bases between the two germline ends. CDR3 length: 11 residues. CDR3 sequence reads: CACTRSNVLTF. The DNA of the CDR3 is TGTGCCTGCACTCGATCCAACGTCCTGACTTTC.

The chain joins TRBV7-6 to TRBJ2-3, with 7 positions matching TRBD2. Germline CDR1 SGHVS, CDR2 FNYEAQ. This CDR3 is 17 amino acids long. After removal of 3 bases from V and 0 bases from J, the junction contained 9 bases not matched to a gene. CDR3 protein: CASSFLMRETSTDTQYF. CDR3 DNA: TGTGCCAGCAGCTTTTTAATGCGGGAGACCAGCACAGATACGCAGTATTTT.

The V gene is TRBV3-1 (or the pseudogene TRBV3-2), the J gene TRBJ1-2; 7 nucleotides agree with TRBD1. This CDR3 has 15 amino acids. CDR1 and CDR2 (germline): LGHDT, YNNKEL (reference sequence). V was pared by 4 bases and J by 8 bases, with 13 bases of the junction left unmatched. The DNA of the CDR3 is TGTGCCAGCAGCCGCTCGGGACAGCCCTTCCTAGGCTACACCTTC. Translating gives CASSRSGQPFLGYTF.

This clone was seen a handful of times. V is TRBV20-1 and J is TRBJ2-2; D unresolved. Between the trimmed V and J ends, which lost 3 bases and 6 bases, there was a span of 5 bases. The CDR3 contains 11 residues. Germline CDR1 reads DFQATT; CDR2 reads SNEGSKA (reference sequence). CDR3 nucleotide sequence: TGCAGTGCTAGCCCCTCCGGGGAGCTGTTTTTT. Residues: CSASPSGELFF.

The chain recombines TRBV7-3 with TRBJ2-5; tentatively, D is TRBD1 (6 bases). The CDR3 is 14 amino acids. V gave up 5 bases and J gave up 6 bases, with 16 bases separating them. CDR1 and CDR2 from the germline V gene are SGHTA and FQGTGA. This chain's CDR3 is CASSPDTGSKTQYF. The CDR3 DNA is TGTGCCAGCAGCCCCGACACAGGGAGCAAGACCCAGTACTTC.

The CDR3 nucleotides read TGCAGCGGTCAGCGGGGGGGCCAAGAGACCCAGTACTTC. This translates into CSGQRGGQETQYF. This chain joins TRBV29-1 and TRBJ2-5; 10 bases match TRBD2. The CDR3 consists of 13 residues. CDR1 and CDR2 from the germline V gene are SQVTM and ANQGSEA. Losses at the gene ends were 7 bases for V and 1 base for J; bases not matched to a gene: 3.

The chain is built from TRBV12-2 and TRBJ2-5; the table gives TRBD2 as D, unverified against the DNA. TRBV12-2 is a pseudogene segment. The length of the CDR3 is 15 residues. The CDR3 sequence is CASRWGLAGLETQYF. The CDR3 bases are TGTGCAAGTCGCTGGGGACTAGCGGGGTTGGAGACCCAGTACTTC.

The chain uses TRBV14 and TRBJ2-2; unclear D gene. Germline CDR1 and CDR2: SGHDN and FVKESK. Trimming took 4 bases from V and 4 from J, leaving 7 bases between them. This CDR3 is 13 amino acids long. CDR3: CASSPTFTGELFF. DNA of the CDR3: TGTGCCAGCAGCCCGACTTTCACCGGGGAGCTGTTTTTT.

The chain couples TRBV30 to TRBJ2-5; no clear D. Germline loops: CDR1 GTSNPN, CDR2 SVGIG (reference sequence). Between the trimmed V and J ends, which lost 2 bases and 5 bases, there was a span of 6 bases. This CDR3 region has 11 residues. The chain's CDR3 is CAWSNSETQYF. The CDR3 DNA reads as TGTGCCTGGAGTAACTCGGAGACCCAGTACTTC.

The genes are TRBV7-2 and TRBJ2-1, with D maybe TRBD2 (5 bases). The ends were cut back, 3 bases at V and 10 bases at J, with 7 bases in the middle. This CDR3 is 11 amino acids long. Germline CDR1 SGHTA, CDR2 FQGNSA. The CDR3 coding sequence is TGTGCCAGCAGCTTGGGGAGCGAGCAGTTCTTC. Amino acids: CASSLGSEQFF.

The chain links TRBV28 to TRBJ1-2; D unclear. V shed 4 bases and J shed 0 bases, with 3 bases lying between them. The CDR3 has 12 amino acids. Looked up from germline, CDR1 is MDHEN and CDR2 is SYDVKM. DNA of the CDR3: TGTGCCAGCAGTTCCACTAACTATGGCTACACCTTC. Its protein is CASSSTNYGYTF.

A few counts support this clone. This chain uses TRBV28 with TRBJ1-1; perhaps TRBD1 as D (6 bases). The V end lost 6 bases, the J end lost 6 bases, and 20 bases lay between the germline ends. Germline V gene data show CDR1 as MDHEN and CDR2 as SYDVKM. CDR3 length: 15 residues. The CDR3 sequence is CASSYSQGSNSEAFF. For the CDR3, the DNA is TGTGCCAGCAGCTACTCACAGGGTTCTAACTCTGAAGCTTTCTTT.

The CDR3 sequence: CASSPNGGLKPQHF. The CDR3 DNA reads as TGTGCCAGCAGTCCGAACGGGGGGTTGAAGCCCCAGCATTTT. The rearrangement links TRBV2 to TRBJ1-5, with a weak D call TRBD1 (5 bases). The germline V and J ends were trimmed by 5 bases and 8 bases, with 16 bases remaining between them. The CDR3 runs to 14 residues. From germline, CDR1 is SNHLY and CDR2 FYNNEI.

The chain has TRBV7-3 and TRBJ2-2; D possibly corresponds to TRBD1 (6 bases). The V end was cut by 4 bases, the J end by 6 bases, with 15 bases between. The CDR3 has 15 residues. Germline CDR1 reads SGHTA; CDR2 reads FQGTGA. DNA for the CDR3: TGTGCCAGCAGCTCCCAGGGGAGAGGGGCCGGGGAGCTGTTTTTT. It yields the protein CASSSQGRGAGELFF.